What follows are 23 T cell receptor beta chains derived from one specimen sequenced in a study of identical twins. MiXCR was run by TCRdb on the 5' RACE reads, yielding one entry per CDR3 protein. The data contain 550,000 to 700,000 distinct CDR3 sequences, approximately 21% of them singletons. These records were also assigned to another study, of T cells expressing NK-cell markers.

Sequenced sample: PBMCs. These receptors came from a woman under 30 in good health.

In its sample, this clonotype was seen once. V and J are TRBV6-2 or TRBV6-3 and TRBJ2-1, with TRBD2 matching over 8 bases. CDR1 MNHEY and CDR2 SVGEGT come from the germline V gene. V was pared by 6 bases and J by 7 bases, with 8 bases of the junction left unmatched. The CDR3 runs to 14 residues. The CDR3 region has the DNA TGTGCCAGCAGAAGCGGGAGTTTAATTAATGAGCAGTTCTTC. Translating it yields CASRSGSLINEQFF.

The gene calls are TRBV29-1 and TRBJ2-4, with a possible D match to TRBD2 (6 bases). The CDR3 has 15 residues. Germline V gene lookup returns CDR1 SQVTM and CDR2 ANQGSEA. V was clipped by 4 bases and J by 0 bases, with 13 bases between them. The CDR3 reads CSVAERVEAKNIQYF. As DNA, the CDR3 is TGCAGCGTTGCCGAGCGGGTAGAAGCCAAAAACATTCAGTACTTC.

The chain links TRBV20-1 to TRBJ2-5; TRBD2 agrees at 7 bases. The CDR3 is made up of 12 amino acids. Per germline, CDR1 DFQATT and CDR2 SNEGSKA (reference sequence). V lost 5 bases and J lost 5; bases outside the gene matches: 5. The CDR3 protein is CSAYGGGETQYF. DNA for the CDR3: TGCAGTGCTTACGGGGGAGGGGAGACCCAGTACTTC.

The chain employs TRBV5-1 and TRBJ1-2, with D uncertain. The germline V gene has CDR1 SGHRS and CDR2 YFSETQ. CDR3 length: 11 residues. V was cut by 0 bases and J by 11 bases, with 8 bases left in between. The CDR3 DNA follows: TGCGCCAGCAGCTTGGAAGGGAGATACACCTTC. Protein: CASSLEGRYTF.

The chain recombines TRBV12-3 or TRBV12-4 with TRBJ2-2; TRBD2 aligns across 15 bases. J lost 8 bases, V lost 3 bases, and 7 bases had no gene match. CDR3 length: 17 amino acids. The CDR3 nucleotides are TGTGCCAGCAGTTTCTGGACTAGCGGGAGGGCCGCGGGGGAGCTGTTTTTT. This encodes CASSFWTSGRAAGELFF.

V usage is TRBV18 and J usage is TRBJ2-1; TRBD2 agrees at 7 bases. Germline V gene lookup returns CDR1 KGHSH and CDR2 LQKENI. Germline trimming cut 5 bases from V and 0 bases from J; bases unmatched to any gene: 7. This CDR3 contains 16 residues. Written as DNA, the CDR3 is TGTGCCAGCTCAGATAACCGCGGGGGCTCCTACAATGAGCAGTTCTTC. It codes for CASSDNRGGSYNEQFF.

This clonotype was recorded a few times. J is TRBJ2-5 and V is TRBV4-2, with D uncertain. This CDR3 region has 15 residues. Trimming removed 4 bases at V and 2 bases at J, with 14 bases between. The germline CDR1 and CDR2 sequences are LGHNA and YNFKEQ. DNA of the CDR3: TGTGCCAGCAGCCCAAAGGACGGAGCTCAAGAGACCCAGTACTTC. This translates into CASSPKDGAQETQYF.

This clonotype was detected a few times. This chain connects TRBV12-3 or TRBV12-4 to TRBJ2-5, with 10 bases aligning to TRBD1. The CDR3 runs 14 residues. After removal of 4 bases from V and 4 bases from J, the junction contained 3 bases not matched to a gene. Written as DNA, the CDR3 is TGTGCCAGCAGTTGGGGACAGGGGCGAGAGACCCAGTACTTC. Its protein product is CASSWGQGRETQYF.

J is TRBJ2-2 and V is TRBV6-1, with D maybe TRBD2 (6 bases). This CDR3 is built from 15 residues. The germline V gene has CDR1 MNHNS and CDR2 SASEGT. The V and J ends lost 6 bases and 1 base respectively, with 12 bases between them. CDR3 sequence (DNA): TGTGCCAGCAGACGTAGCGGTTTGAACACCGGGGAGCTGTTTTTT. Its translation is CASRRSGLNTGELFF.

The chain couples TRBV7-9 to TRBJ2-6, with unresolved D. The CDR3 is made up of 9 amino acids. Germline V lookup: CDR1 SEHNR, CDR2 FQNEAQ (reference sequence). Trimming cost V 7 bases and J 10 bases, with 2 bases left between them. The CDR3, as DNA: TGTGCCAGCAATAACGTCCTGACTTTC. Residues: CASNNVLTF.

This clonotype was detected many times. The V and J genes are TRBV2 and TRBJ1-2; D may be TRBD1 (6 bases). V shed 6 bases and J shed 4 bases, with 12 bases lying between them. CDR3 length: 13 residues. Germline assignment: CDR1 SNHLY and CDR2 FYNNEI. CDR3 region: CASRSPGVYGYTF. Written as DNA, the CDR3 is TGTGCCAGCAGATCCCCAGGGGTCTATGGCTACACCTTC.

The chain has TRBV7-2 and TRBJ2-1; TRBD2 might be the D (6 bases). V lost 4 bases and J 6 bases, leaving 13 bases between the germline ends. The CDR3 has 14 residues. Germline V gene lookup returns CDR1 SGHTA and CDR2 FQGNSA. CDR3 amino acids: CASSSRLEANEQFF. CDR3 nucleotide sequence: TGTGCCAGCAGCTCCCGACTAGAAGCCAATGAGCAGTTCTTC.

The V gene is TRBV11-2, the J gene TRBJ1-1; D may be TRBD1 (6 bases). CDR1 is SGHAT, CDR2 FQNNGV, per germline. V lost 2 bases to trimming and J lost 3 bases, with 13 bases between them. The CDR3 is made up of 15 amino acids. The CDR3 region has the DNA TGTGCCAGCAGCTTATGGGCAGGGGCGGACACTGAAGCTTTCTTT. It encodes CASSLWAGADTEAFF.

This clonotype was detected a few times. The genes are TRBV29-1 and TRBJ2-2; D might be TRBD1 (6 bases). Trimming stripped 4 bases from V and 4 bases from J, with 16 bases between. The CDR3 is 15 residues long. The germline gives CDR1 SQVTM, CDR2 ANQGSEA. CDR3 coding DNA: TGCAGCGTTGTATATGTGGGGACAAGCACCGGGGAGCTGTTTTTT. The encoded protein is CSVVYVGTSTGELFF.

CDR3 in DNA: TGCGCCAGCAGCTTAAGGGAGAGGGGAGCCAAAAACATTCAGTACTTC. It encodes CASSLRERGAKNIQYF. The chain recombines TRBV5-1 with TRBJ2-4; either TRBD1 or TRBD2 may fit D (5 bases each). Germline CDR1 SGHRS, CDR2 YFSETQ. Deletions cut 2 bases from V and 0 bases from J, with 12 bases between. This CDR3 comprises 16 residues.

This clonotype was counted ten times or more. The CDR3 DNA follows: TGCGCCAGCAGCTTGGGTGAACCTACAAGAGATACGCAGTATTTT. Amino acid sequence: CASSLGEPTRDTQYF. The gene calls are TRBV5-1 and TRBJ2-3; unclear D gene. The CDR3 is made up of 15 amino acids. Between the trimmed V and J ends, which lost 0 bases and 5 bases, there was a span of 13 bases. Germline CDR1 reads SGHRS; CDR2 reads YFSETQ.

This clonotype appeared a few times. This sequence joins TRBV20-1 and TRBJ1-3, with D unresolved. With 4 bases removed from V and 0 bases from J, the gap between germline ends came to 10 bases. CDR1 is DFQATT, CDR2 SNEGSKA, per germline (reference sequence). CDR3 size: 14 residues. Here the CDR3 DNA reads TGCAGTGCTACAGCCGCATACTCTGGAAACACCATATATTTT. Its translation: CSATAAYSGNTIYF.

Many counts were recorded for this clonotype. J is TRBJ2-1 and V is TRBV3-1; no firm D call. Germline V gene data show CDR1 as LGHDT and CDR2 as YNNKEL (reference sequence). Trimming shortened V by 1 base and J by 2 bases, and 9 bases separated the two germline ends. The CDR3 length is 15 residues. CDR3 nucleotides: TGTGCCAGCAGCCAAGGGTATCTAGCCTACAATGAGCAGTTCTTC. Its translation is CASSQGYLAYNEQFF.

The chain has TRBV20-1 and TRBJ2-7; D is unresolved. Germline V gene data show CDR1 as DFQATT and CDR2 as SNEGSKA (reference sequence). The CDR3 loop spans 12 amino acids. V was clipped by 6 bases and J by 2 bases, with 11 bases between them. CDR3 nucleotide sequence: TGCAGTGCCACCCGTTTCCCCTACGAGCAGTACTTC. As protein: CSATRFPYEQYF.

In DNA, the CDR3 is TGTGCTAGTACTAGCGGGAGCGGCACAGATACGCAGTATTTT. Its translation is CASTSGSGTDTQYF. The rearrangement joins TRBV12-5 to TRBJ2-3, with 11 bases aligning to TRBD2. CDR3 length: 14 amino acids. The germline V gene encodes CDR1 LGHNT and CDR2 FRNRAP. Unmatched junction bases numbered 2, after V lost 8 bases and J lost 1 base.

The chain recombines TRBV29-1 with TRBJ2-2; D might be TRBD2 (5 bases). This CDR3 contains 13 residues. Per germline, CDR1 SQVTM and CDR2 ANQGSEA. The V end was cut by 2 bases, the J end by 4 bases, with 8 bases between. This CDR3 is CSVERGFTGELFF. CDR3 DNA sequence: TGCAGCGTTGAACGGGGTTTCACCGGGGAGCTGTTTTTT.

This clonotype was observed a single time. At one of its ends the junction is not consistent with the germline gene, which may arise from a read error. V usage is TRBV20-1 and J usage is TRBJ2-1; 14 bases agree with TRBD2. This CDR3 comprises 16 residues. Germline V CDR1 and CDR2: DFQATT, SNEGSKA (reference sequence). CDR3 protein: CCASAGTSGSLNEQFF. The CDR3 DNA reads TGCTGTGCTTCGGCCGGGACTAGCGGGAGCCTCAATGAGCAGTTCTTC.

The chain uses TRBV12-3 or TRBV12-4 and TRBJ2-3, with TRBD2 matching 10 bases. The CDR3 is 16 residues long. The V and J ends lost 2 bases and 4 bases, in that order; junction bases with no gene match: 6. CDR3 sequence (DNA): TGTGCCAGCAGTTTAAGTCTAGCGGGAGCCCCAGATACGCAGTATTTT. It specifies CASSLSLAGAPDTQYF.